Listed below are T cell receptor beta chains from one sample, sequenced in a study of cytomegalovirus exposure and HLA in healthy donors. Assay used: immunoSEQ multiplex PCR; TCRdb lists only in-frame clones, some missing. The repertoire has some 87,000 clones, around four fifths of them found once; the top ten carry roughly 6.6%. The material sequenced was PBMCs. The receptors here all came from a man aged 45 to 65 in good health and CMV-seropositive. Both conserved end residues are part of each CDR3. The D gene is left open where the match is weak. Size is stated for part of the rows, as once, few or many counts, or as a class when the clone is expanded.

cdr3_nt | cdr3_aa | clone_size | j_call | v_call | d_call
TGCGCCAGCAGCTTCGGACAGGGGGAGACAACTTTCTTT | CASSFGQGETTFF | - | TRBJ1-1 | TRBV5-1 | TRBD1
TGCGCCAGCAGCTGGACAGAATTTGAGGACGGCTACACCTTC | CASSWTEFEDGYTF | - | TRBJ1-2 | TRBV5-1 | -
TGTGCCAGCAGTTACTCGGACAGGGGGGGCTATGGCTACACCTTC | CASSYSDRGGYGYTF | - | TRBJ1-2 | TRBV6-5 | TRBD1
TGTGCCAGCAGCTCGTACGGGAAGAGCTCCTACGAGCAGTACTTC | CASSSYGKSSYEQYF | - | TRBJ2-7 | TRBV5-8 | -
TGTGCCAGCAGCTTAGCGCGGGCCGGGTTCGATCAGCCCCAGCATTTT | CASSLARAGFDQPQHF | - | TRBJ1-5 | TRBV7-9 | -
TGCGCCAGCAGTCACAGGGGGCTTGATGAAAAACTGTTTTTT | CASSHRGLDEKLFF | - | TRBJ1-4 | TRBV5-1 | TRBD1
TGTGCCTGGAGTGTACAAGGAGGAAGGACTGAAGCTTTCTTT | CAWSVQGGRTEAFF | few | TRBJ1-1 | TRBV30 | -
TGCGCCAGCAGCTCGAACTACTACGAGCAGTACTTC | CASSSNYYEQYF | - | TRBJ2-7 | TRBV5-1 | -
TGTGCCAGCAGCTTAGCGGGGACAGGGGCTGCTAACTATGGCTACACCTTC | CASSLAGTGAANYGYTF | - | TRBJ1-2 | TRBV7-2 | TRBD1
TGTGCCAGCAGTCCCAACGGGGACACTGAAGCTTTCTTT | CASSPNGDTEAFF | few | TRBJ1-1 | TRBV6-1 | -
TGTGCCAGCAGCCTAGGACAGGCGGGAGGGCCCCAGCATTTT | CASSLGQAGGPQHF | - | TRBJ1-5 | TRBV7-9 | TRBD1
TGTGCCAGTAGTATTATAGCCAGGGGCAATCAGCCCCAGCATTTT | CASSIIARGNQPQHF | - | TRBJ1-5 | TRBV19 | -
TGTGCCAGCAGGACGGACAGCCGGAGCTCCTACGAGCAGTACTTC | CASRTDSRSSYEQYF | - | TRBJ2-7 | TRBV6-1 | -
TGTGCCAGCAGCTTAGCTAGCAGGGACTATGAAAAACTGTTTTTT | CASSLASRDYEKLFF | few | TRBJ1-4 | TRBV7-9 | -
TGTGCCAGCAGCCAAGCCAAGGACAGGTTGAATGAAAAACTGTTTTTT | CASSQAKDRLNEKLFF | - | TRBJ1-4 | TRBV14 | TRBD1
TGTGCCTGGAGTGCCATACAGGGCTTCACTGAAGCTTTCTTT | CAWSAIQGFTEAFF | - | TRBJ1-1 | TRBV30 | -
TGTGCCAGCAGCTTGACAGGGATTGGCTACACCTTC | CASSLTGIGYTF | - | TRBJ1-2 | TRBV11-2 | TRBD1
TGTGCCAGTAGTATGACGACAGGGAGCACAGATACGCAGTATTTT | CASSMTTGSTDTQYF | - | TRBJ2-3 | TRBV19 | TRBD1